These 22 T cell receptor beta chains originate from one sample sequenced in a study of T cell responses to AZD1222 COVID-19 vaccine (dated by TCRdb to the early 2020s). The receptor library was made with the immunoSEQ multiplex PCR assay. In its TCRdb copy, this immuneACCESS table keeps in-frame sequences only and misses some clones. Where compared with another copy, unresolved V genes explain less than half of these, and the others have no known cause. The sample table shows around 84,000 clones, and around 86% are seen once. The top ten constitute over 8% of the sample. Read against the paper, the sample's time point label means: baseline before first vaccination. Sequencing was performed on peripheral blood, taken on day 0 of AZD1222 vaccination. The origin of the receptors is an adult in good health.

V is TRBV7-8 and J is TRBJ2-7; perhaps TRBD1 as D (5 bases). Per the germline V gene, CDR1 is SGHVS and CDR2 is FQNEAQ. The germline V and J ends were trimmed by 1 base and 5 bases, with 9 bases remaining between them. The CDR3 has 13 residues. The CDR3 reads CASSLDRRDEQYF. CDR3 coding DNA: TGTGCCAGCAGCTTAGATCGCAGGGACGAGCAGTACTTC.

The CDR3 sequence is CASGLAGVGADTQYF. In DNA form, the CDR3 reads TGTGCCAGCGGACTAGCGGGAGTCGGGGCAGATACGCAGTATTTT. The chain recombines TRBV2 with TRBJ2-3; TRBD2 agrees at 13 bases. The V segment lost 8 bases and the J segment 4 bases; nucleotides outside the gene matches: 6. Germline values: CDR1 SNHLY, CDR2 FYNNEI. The CDR3 contains 15 residues. Complete variable domain (other parts from reference TRBV2 and TRBJ2-3): EPEVTQTPSHQVTQMGQEVILRCVPISNHLYFYWYRQILGQKVEFLVSFYNNEISEKSEIFDDQFSVERPDGSNFTLKIRSTKLEDSAMYFCASGLAGVGADTQYFGPGTRLTVL.

As regards this clone: One end of the junction does not line up with germline, which may come from a read error. V and J are TRBV7-7 and TRBJ2-2; 13 nucleotides agree with TRBD2. Germline V gene data show CDR1 as SSHAT and CDR2 as FNYEAQ (reference sequence). The CDR3 has 15 residues. The CDR3 loop is CASSRTSGRSGELFF. The CDR3 DNA reads as TGTGCTAGCAGTCGGACTAGCGGGAGATCCGGGGAGCTGTTTTTT.

V gene TRBV3-1 (or the pseudogene TRBV3-2) combines with J gene TRBJ2-7; 16 nucleotides align to TRBD2. V gave up 5 bases and J gave up 1 base; unmatched junction bases: 8. CDR1 is LGHDT, CDR2 YNNKEL, per germline (reference sequence). CDR3 length equals 18 residues. This CDR3 is CASSVGGLAGGPSYEQYF. The CDR3, as DNA: TGTGCCAGCAGCGTTGGGGGACTAGCGGGAGGGCCTTCCTACGAGCAGTACTTC.

This chain joins TRBV10-1 and TRBJ1-2, with D possibly being TRBD1 (5 bases). This CDR3 has 13 amino acids. Trimming pared 8 bases from V and 2 bases from J, leaving 12 bases between. CDR1 is WNHNN and CDR2 is SYGVQD in the germline V gene (reference sequence). CDR3 sequence: CASGADRNYGYTF. The CDR3 DNA reads as TGCGCCAGCGGGGCCGACAGAAACTATGGCTACACCTTC.

V gene TRBV30 combines with J gene TRBJ1-2, with 10 bases fitting TRBD1. Germline V lookup: CDR1 GTSNPN, CDR2 SVGIG (reference sequence). The CDR3 runs to 14 residues. The V gene end was trimmed by 4 bases and the J gene end by 3 bases; junction bases not matched to a gene: 5. The CDR3 loop is CAWNRDRGYYGYTF. The CDR3 region has the DNA TGTGCCTGGAATCGGGACAGGGGCTACTATGGCTACACCTTC.

The CDR3 region is CASSHGTGLSYEQYF. The DNA of the CDR3 is TGCGCCAGCAGCCACGGGACTGGGCTCTCCTACGAGCAGTACTTC. The genes are TRBV4-3 and TRBJ2-7; possibly TRBD2 for D (6 bases). V lost 3 bases and J lost 0, with 12 bases in between. Per the germline V gene, CDR1 is LGHNA and CDR2 is YSLEER. The CDR3 contains 15 residues.

Written as DNA, the CDR3 is TGTGCCAGCAGCTTAGTTAATACAGGGGTCCTTCGGAGGGAAGCTTTCTTT. Protein: CASSLVNTGVLRREAFF. This rearrangement joins TRBV7-8 to TRBJ1-1, with 7 positions matching TRBD1. The CDR3 loop spans 17 amino acids. V was clipped by 1 base and J by 8 bases; unmatched bases: 16. The V gene's germline CDR1 is SGHVS and CDR2 FQNEAQ.

The rearrangement links TRBV7-2 to TRBJ2-5; the match to TRBD2 covers 13 bases. From germline, CDR1 is SGHTA and CDR2 FQGNSA. Trimming removed 5 bases from V and 4 bases from J; junction bases left unmatched: 4. This CDR3 contains 15 residues. CDR3: CASSVRLAGGETQYF. The CDR3, as DNA: TGTGCCAGCAGCGTGCGACTAGCGGGGGGAGAGACCCAGTACTTC.

The chain joins TRBV18 to TRBJ1-2, with 8 bases identical to TRBD1. Germline loops: CDR1 KGHSH, CDR2 LQKENI. The CDR3 sequence is 15 residues long. V gave up 3 bases and J gave up 8 bases; unmatched junction bases: 11. The chain's CDR3 is CASSPGGQVPEGYTF. The CDR3 nucleotides are TGTGCCAGCTCACCTGGGGGACAGGTGCCCGAGGGCTACACCTTC. Together with reference TRBV18 and TRBJ1-2, the CDR3 gives the full variable domain: NAGVMQNPRHLVRRRGQEARLRCSPMKGHSHVYWYRQLPEEGLKFMVYLQKENIIDESGMPKERFSAEFPKEGPSILRIQQVVRGDSAAYFCASSPGGQVPEGYTFGSGTRLTVV.

The chain uses TRBV6-5 and TRBJ2-1; maybe TRBD1 (6 bases). The CDR3 is made up of 13 amino acids. Germline CDR1 and CDR2: MNHEY and SVGAGI. Trimming left V 7 bases short and J 6 bases short, with 13 bases between. As DNA, the CDR3 is TGTGCCAGCATAGCAGGGGCCTCCAATGAGCAGTTCTTC. This sequence encodes CASIAGASNEQFF.

The chain couples TRBV7-3 to TRBJ2-1; 9 bases map to TRBD2. V shed 6 bases and J 0 bases; nucleotides not matched to a gene: 3. The CDR3 is made up of 15 amino acids. Per germline, CDR1 SGHTA and CDR2 FQGTGA. The CDR3: CASRRGGTSYNEQFF. CDR3 nucleotide sequence: TGTGCCAGCAGGCGGGGGGGAACCTCCTACAATGAGCAGTTCTTC.

V gene TRBV3-1 (or the pseudogene TRBV3-2) combines with J gene TRBJ1-3; D possibly corresponds to TRBD1 (5 bases). Germline V gene data show CDR1 as LGHDT and CDR2 as YNNKEL (reference sequence). The CDR3 is 15 residues long. V gave up 1 base and J gave up 3 bases, with 10 bases separating them. The CDR3, as DNA: TGTGCCAGCAGCCAAGCAGGGATTTTTGGAAACACCATATATTTT. Translation: CASSQAGIFGNTIYF.

The sample holds one count of this clone. This chain links TRBV10-2 with TRBJ2-7, with D tentatively TRBD1 or TRBD2 (5 bases each). V lost 3 bases, J lost 0 bases, and 15 bases lay in between. The germline CDR1 and CDR2 sequences are WSHSY and SAAADI. This CDR3 is built from 16 residues. CDR3 amino acids: CASSDARDAYSYEQYF. As DNA, the CDR3 is TGCGCCAGCAGTGATGCAAGGGACGCCTACTCCTACGAGCAGTACTTC.

The chain employs TRBV7-9 and TRBJ2-7; D is uncertain. The CDR3 covers 12 residues. Germline CDR1 and CDR2: SEHNR and FQNEAQ (reference sequence). The ends were cut back, 3 bases at V and 2 bases at J, with 5 bases in the middle. CDR3 loop: CASSFQTYEQYF. Written as DNA, the CDR3 is TGTGCCAGCAGCTTCCAAACCTACGAGCAGTACTTC.

The V and J genes are TRBV19 and TRBJ1-2, with a weak D call TRBD1 (5 bases). This CDR3 is built from 12 residues. Germline V lookup: CDR1 LNHDA, CDR2 SQIVND (reference sequence). V lost 10 bases and J lost 6, with 15 bases in between. CDR3 region: CATTSGWDGYTF. The CDR3 DNA reads as TGTGCCACCACTTCAGGGTGGGATGGCTACACCTTC.

V is TRBV19 and J is TRBJ1-1, with a possible D match to TRBD1 (6 bases). V shed 6 bases and J shed 5 bases, with 13 bases lying between them. The CDR3 consists of 13 residues. CDR1 and CDR2 from the germline V gene are LNHDA and SQIVND (reference sequence). The CDR3 here is CASSGTRGTEAFF. In DNA form, the CDR3 reads TGTGCCAGTAGCGGGACACGGGGTACTGAAGCTTTCTTT.

This sequence joins TRBV29-1 and TRBJ2-3; D possibly corresponds to TRBD1 (6 bases). Germline V lookup: CDR1 SQVTM, CDR2 ANQGSEA. V was cut by 0 bases and J by 2 bases, with 15 bases left in between. The CDR3 has 16 residues. The CDR3 region has the DNA TGCAGCGTTGAAGATTCGGGGACAATCAACACAGATACGCAGTATTTT. Translated, it gives CSVEDSGTINTDTQYF.

The V gene is TRBV6-2 or TRBV6-3, the J gene TRBJ2-7, with 12 bases aligning to TRBD2. CDR1 and CDR2 from the germline V gene are MNHEY and SVGEGT. This CDR3 is built from 16 residues. V shed 6 bases, J shed 0 bases, and the junction held 6 bases outside the gene matches. CDR3 in DNA: TGTGCCAGCAGCCCTACTAGCGGGAGGTCCTCCTACGAGCAGTACTTC. It encodes CASSPTSGRSSYEQYF.

This rearrangement joins TRBV3-1 (or the pseudogene TRBV3-2) to TRBJ1-5, with unresolved D. V was trimmed by 1 base and J by 9 bases, leaving 7 bases between them. In germline, CDR1 is LGHDT, CDR2 YNNKEL (reference sequence). This CDR3 is built from 12 residues. CDR3 DNA: TGTGCCAGCAGCCAAGCTCTAGGGCCCCAGCATTTT. It translates to CASSQALGPQHF.

This chain connects TRBV28 to TRBJ2-6; D call uncertain. Looked up from germline, CDR1 is MDHEN and CDR2 is SYDVKM. The CDR3 contains 17 residues. The V and J ends lost 6 bases and 0 bases respectively, with 15 bases between them. CDR3 sequence reads: CASRPIRAPSGANVLTF. CDR3 sequence (DNA): TGTGCCAGCAGACCCATTCGGGCCCCCTCTGGGGCCAACGTCCTGACTTTC.

This chain uses TRBV4-3 with TRBJ1-6; TRBD1 matches at 9 bases. The CDR3 contains 17 residues. With 2 bases clipped from V and 8 bases from J, the junction kept 10 bases outside the gene matches. Germline V gives CDR1 LGHNA, CDR2 YSLEER. CDR3 nucleotides: TGCGCCAGCAGCCAACCCGGCGTGGGACAGGGTTATTCACCCCTCCACTTT. Protein product: CASSQPGVGQGYSPLHF.